This TCR beta chain comes out of a study of neurological immune-mediated disorders. Each CDR3 protein gets one entry after TCRdb re-called the 5' RACE reads with MiXCR. The sample lists more than 95,000 distinct CDR3 sequences, 10% to 12% occurring once. This clonotype appeared many times. This CDR3 region has 13 residues. V lost 6 bases and J lost 5; bases outside the gene matches: 7. Described time point: longitudinal time-point 3. Sequenced material: PBMCs. This clonotype was obtained from a female donor with HTLV-1-associated myelopathy (HAM/TSP). J is TRBJ2-7 and V is TRBV12-3 or TRBV12-4, with 7 bases aligning to TRBD1. This CDR3 is CASRIDRDHEQYF. The CDR3, as DNA: TGTGCCAGCAGAATCGACAGGGACCACGAGCAGTACTTC.